The rows below give T cell receptor beta chains drawn from one sample of a study of spatial heterogeneity in lung cancer. Each CDR3 protein is one row after TCRdb ran MiXCR on the 5' RACE reads. The sample carries about 6,900 distinct CDR3 sequences, around 12% recorded once. The sequences come from lung tumor tissue, collected at surgery. These TCRs come from a male donor with early-stage non-small cell lung cancer. CDR3s include the opening cysteine and the closing phenylalanine or tryptophan. D genes are given only for firm matches. The size field is filled for only some rows; it gives once, few, many or a size class.

clone_size cdr3_length j_call d_call v_call cdr3_nt cdr3_aa
medium-sized 13 TRBJ2-2 TRBD2 TRBV7-9 TGTGCCAGGGGCGGGAGTTTTACCGGGGAGCTGTTTTTT CARGGSFTGELFF
many 12 TRBJ1-5 NA TRBV20-1 TGCAGTGCCCAACAGAGCAATCAGCCCCAGCATTTT CSAQQSNQPQHF
few 13 TRBJ1-1 NA TRBV3-1 TGTGCCAGCAGCCAACCATGGGATACTGAAGCTTTCTTT CASSQPWDTEAFF
many 11 TRBJ2-5 NA TRBV11-1 TGTGCCAGCAGCCCGGGCCGGGTGCAGTACTTC CASSPGRVQYF
medium-sized 18 TRBJ2-2 TRBD2 TRBV9 TGTGCCAGCAGCGTCCGGCCGGGACTAGCGGCGAACACCGGGGAGCTGTTTTTT CASSVRPGLAANTGELFF
NA 15 TRBJ2-6 NA TRBV23-1 TGCGCCAGCAAGCGCAGGGAAACTGGGGCCAACGTCCTGACTTTC CASKRRETGANVLTF
medium-sized 14 TRBJ2-3 TRBD2 TRBV20-1 TGCAGTGCTACTTTGGGACTAGCCTTAGATACGCAGTATTTT CSATLGLALDTQYF
many 16 TRBJ2-5 TRBD2 TRBV5-1 TGCGCCAGCAGCGGGGGAACTAGCGGAGGCCAAGAGACCCAGTACTTC CASSGGTSGGQETQYF
many 15 TRBJ1-2 TRBD1 TRBV5-1 TGCGCCAGCAGCTCAGGACAGGGGTGGAACTATGGCTACACCTTC CASSSGQGWNYGYTF
NA 12 TRBJ1-1 NA TRBV28 TGTGCCAGCAGTTTCCGTGGCACTGAAGCTTTCTTT CASSFRGTEAFF
NA 13 TRBJ2-5 NA TRBV18 TGTGCCAGCTCGCTTCTAGAGCAAGAGACCCAGTACTTC CASSLLEQETQYF
medium-sized 15 TRBJ2-7 NA TRBV10-2 TGCGCCAGCAGTGAGCTCTCCACTACCTCCTACGAGCAGTACTTC CASSELSTTSYEQYF
many 17 TRBJ2-3 TRBD2 TRBV7-9 TGTGCCAGCAGCTTACGCGCGGGAGGGCCGAAGCCAGATACGCAGTATTTT CASSLRAGGPKPDTQYF
many 17 TRBJ2-2 NA TRBV6-6 TGTGCCAGCAGTTACTCGAGGTCAGGGGTGGATTCCGGGGAGCTGTTTTTT CASSYSRSGVDSGELFF
medium-sized 16 TRBJ2-1 TRBD2 TRBV4-2 TGTGCCAGCAGCCAAGAGGACGGGAGGTCCTACAATGAGCAGTTCTTC CASSQEDGRSYNEQFF
many 14 TRBJ2-1 TRBD1 TRBV12-3/TRBV12-4 TGTGCCAGCAGCGGACAGGGGGCTTCCAATGAGCAGTTCTTC CASSGQGASNEQFF
many 14 TRBJ2-1 TRBD2 TRBV12-3/TRBV12-4 TGTGCCAGCAGTTTGACTAGCGCTTTAAATGAGCAGTTCTTC CASSLTSALNEQFF
few 16 TRBJ2-6 NA TRBV12-3/TRBV12-4 TGTGCCAGCAGTTTATGGTGGAGCTCTGGGGCCAACGTCCTGACTTTC CASSLWWSSGANVLTF
NA 16 TRBJ2-7 TRBD1 TRBV3-1 TGTGCCAGCAGCCAATGGACAGGGGGCTACGGGAACGAGCAGTACTTC CASSQWTGGYGNEQYF
medium-sized 11 TRBJ2-7 NA TRBV6-6 TGTGCCAGCAGTTACGCACACGAGCAGTACTTC CASSYAHEQYF
NA 14 TRBJ1-2 NA TRBV3-1 TGTGCCAGCAGCCAAGATCGGCAGGCTTTGGGCTACACCTTC CASSQDRQALGYTF
many 13 TRBJ1-5 NA TRBV12-3/TRBV12-4 TGTGCCAGCAGGCCTACAGGGAACCAGCCCCAGCATTTT CASRPTGNQPQHF
medium-sized 12 TRBJ2-1 NA TRBV10-3 TGTGCCATCAGTGAGTCAGTAAATGAGCAGTTCTTC CAISESVNEQFF
medium-sized 13 TRBJ2-1 NA TRBV2 TGTGCCAGCAGTGATGAGATGTACACTGAGCAGTTCTTC CASSDEMYTEQFF
NA 16 TRBJ2-3 TRBD2 TRBV20-1 TGCAGTGCTAGGAAAACTAGCGGGAGGGAAACAGATACGCAGTATTTT CSARKTSGRETDTQYF
NA 14 TRBJ1-5 NA TRBV5-1 TGCGCCAGCTCTACAGGAGTCGGGGATCAGCCCCAGCATTTT CASSTGVGDQPQHF
NA 13 TRBJ1-1 TRBD1 TRBV7-3 TGTGCCAGCAAGGACAGGGTGAACACTGAAGCTTTCTTT CASKDRVNTEAFF
medium-sized 17 TRBJ2-2 TRBD2 TRBV7-2 TGTGCCAGCAGCTTAACGAGGCGGACTAGCGGCACCGGGGAGCTGTTTTTT CASSLTRRTSGTGELFF
medium-sized 13 TRBJ2-5 TRBD1 TRBV11-3 TGTGCCAGCAGCTCCAGGGGGATGGAGACCCAGTACTTC CASSSRGMETQYF
once 17 TRBJ2-7 TRBD2 TRBV9 TGTGCCAGCAGCGAGGGGACTAGCGGGAGGTCCCACGGGGAGCAGTACTTC CASSEGTSGRSHGEQYF
NA 14 TRBJ1-1 TRBD1 TRBV6-5 TGTGCCAGCAGCCCCGGGACAGGACTCTTTGAAGCTTTCTTT CASSPGTGLFEAFF
many 17 TRBJ2-3 NA TRBV27 TGTGCCAGCAGTCCCCATCCCGGGGCCCGAGGGGCAGATACGCAGTATTTT CASSPHPGARGADTQYF